This TCR beta chain was sequenced during a study of cytomegalovirus exposure and HLA in healthy donors. Study results and caveats: Later analysis revealed greater clonal expansion in HLA-associated TCR beta chains than in equally common others. Solely CMV serostatus was available to characterize immune exposure. A later examination showed that TCR association rates differed by HLA locus, with DRB1 most and HLA-C fewest.

In its sample, this clone was seen a few times. Its target is unknown. V lost 5 bases and J lost 5; bases outside the gene matches: 13. CDR3 length equals 17 residues. CDR1 and CDR2 (germline): SGHKS, YYEKEE (reference sequence). Both 60 Vbeta primers and 13 Jbeta primers went into the PCR. The repertoire was sequenced with immunoSEQ multiplex PCR; TCRdb's copy has only in-frame clones and lacks some. The table has about 190,000 clones, 80% to 85% seen once. This TCR came from a woman in her forties in good health and CMV-seronegative. The source material was PBMCs. The rearrangement uses TRBV5-5 and TRBJ1-5; 10 bases are a match to TRBD1. CDR3 residues: CASSPGTGAIGDQPQHF. CDR3 DNA sequence: TGTGCCAGCAGTCCCGGGACAGGGGCGATTGGGGATCAGCCCCAGCATTTT.